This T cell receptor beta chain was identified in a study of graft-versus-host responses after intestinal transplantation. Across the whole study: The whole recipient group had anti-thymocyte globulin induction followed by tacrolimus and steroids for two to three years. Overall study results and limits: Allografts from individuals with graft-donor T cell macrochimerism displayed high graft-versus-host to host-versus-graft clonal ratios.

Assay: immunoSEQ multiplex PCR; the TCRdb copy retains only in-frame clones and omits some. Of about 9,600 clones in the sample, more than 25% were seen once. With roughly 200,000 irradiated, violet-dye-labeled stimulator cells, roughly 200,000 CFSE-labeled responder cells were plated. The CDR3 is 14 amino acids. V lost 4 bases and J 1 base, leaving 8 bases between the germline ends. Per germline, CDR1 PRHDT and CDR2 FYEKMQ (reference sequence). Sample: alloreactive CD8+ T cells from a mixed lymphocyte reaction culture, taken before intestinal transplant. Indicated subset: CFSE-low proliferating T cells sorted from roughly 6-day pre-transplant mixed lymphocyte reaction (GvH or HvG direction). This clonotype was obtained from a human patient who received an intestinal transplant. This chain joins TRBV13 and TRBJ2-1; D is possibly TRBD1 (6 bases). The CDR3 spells CASSSRGSYNEQFF. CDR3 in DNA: TGTGCCAGCAGCTCCAGGGGATCCTACAATGAGCAGTTCTTC.